Sequencing of this T cell receptor (beta chain) was carried out in a study of blood T cell repertoires in COVID-19. Turning to the study itself: From the United States, Italy and Spain came samples of acute and convalescent COVID-19. From T cells, B-cell-depleted T cells, or PBMCs came the material, which was cDNA or gDNA.

Repertoires were generated with immunoSEQ multiplex PCR, while TCRdb's copy carries only in-frame clones and drops some. The sample shows about 200,000 clones, about 88% of them seen only once. The length of the CDR3 is 15 residues. Per germline, CDR1 SGHRS and CDR2 YFSETQ. Deletions cut 7 bases from V and 2 bases from J, with 15 bases between. Seattle patients were enrolled while actively infected and followed longitudinally. V is TRBV5-1 and J is TRBJ1-4, with D uncertain. The sample taken for sequencing was peripheral blood. The source of this sequence is a man over 45 with COVID-19, enrolled during active disease. The CDR3 protein is CASRSRDGTNEKLFF. DNA for the CDR3: TGCGCCAGCCGGTCTCGTGACGGGACTAATGAAAAACTGTTTTTT.